These T cell receptor beta chains were read from a single sample in a study of blood T cell repertoires in COVID-19. Here immunoSEQ multiplex PCR was the method, and the copy in TCRdb shows in-frame clones only, minus some. The repertoire holds about 100,000 clones, with about 89% as singletons. The sequenced material came from peripheral blood. The receptors were gathered from a woman in her twenties or thirties with acute or convalescent COVID-19. CDR3s include the opening cysteine and the closing phenylalanine or tryptophan. The D gene is left open where the match is weak. Not all rows give a size; the values are once, few, many and, for expanded clones, a class.

CDR3 length	V gene	D gene	clone size	J gene	CDR3 DNA	CDR3 protein
15	TRBV28	NA	NA	TRBJ2-3	TGTGCCAGCAGTCCCGTCTCTAGAATATCAGATACGCAGTATTTT	CASSPVSRISDTQYF
12	TRBV9	NA	NA	TRBJ1-2	TGTGCCAGCAGCAAGGGGAATGGTGGCTACACCTTC	CASSKGNGGYTF
16	TRBV4-3	TRBD2	NA	TRBJ2-3	TGCGCCAGCAGCCAAAACCCGCTGGCGGGAGCAGATACGCAGTATTTT	CASSQNPLAGADTQYF
15	TRBV19	TRBD1	NA	TRBJ2-7	TGTGCCAGTAGTGTATCCGGGACAGACACCTACGAGCAGTACTTC	CASSVSGTDTYEQYF
12	TRBV29-1	NA	once	TRBJ1-4	TGCAGCGTGCAGGGGCGGAATGAAAAACTGTTTTTT	CSVQGRNEKLFF
15	TRBV6-2/TRBV6-3	TRBD1	NA	TRBJ1-6	TGTGCCAGCAGTTTCGGAAGGGGGCAAAATTCACCCCTCCACTTT	CASSFGRGQNSPLHF
13	TRBV27	NA	NA	TRBJ1-2	TGTGCCAGCAGTTTATTAACAGGCTATGGCTACACCTTC	CASSLLTGYGYTF
14	TRBV19	NA	NA	TRBJ1-5	TGTGCCAGTCGGGTCAGGGGAGGGAATCAGCCCCAGCATTTT	CASRVRGGNQPQHF
15	TRBV10-1	TRBD2	NA	TRBJ2-1	TGCGCCAGCAGTTTTAGCGGGGGGGCCAGGAATGAGCAGTTCTTC	CASSFSGGARNEQFF
14	TRBV5-1	TRBD1	NA	TRBJ1-2	TGCGCCAGCAGCCCCTCCGGACAGGGGTTCGGCTACACCTTC	CASSPSGQGFGYTF
15	TRBV11-2	TRBD1	once	TRBJ2-2	TGTGCCAGCAGCCCCAGGGGGCTGTACACCGGGGAGCTGTTTTTT	CASSPRGLYTGELFF
14	TRBV7-2	TRBD2	few	TRBJ2-7	TGTGCCAGCAGCTTAGCAGCGGGGTCCTACGAGCAGTACTTC	CASSLAAGSYEQYF
13	TRBV10-3	NA	NA	TRBJ2-4	TGTGCCATCAGTGACCCCGCGGAAAACATTCAGTACTTC	CAISDPAENIQYF
16	TRBV5-1	TRBD2	NA	TRBJ2-1	TGCGCCAGCAGCGCCTGGGGGGGAAGGGCCTACAATGAGCAGTTCTTC	CASSAWGGRAYNEQFF
13	TRBV19	NA	NA	TRBJ1-3	TGTGCCAGTAATGAGGGAAGAGGAAACACCATATATTTT	CASNEGRGNTIYF
10	TRBV5-3	NA	NA	TRBJ1-6	TGTGCCAGAAGCCCTCGTCCCCTCCACTTT	CARSPRPLHF
16	TRBV28	TRBD2	few	TRBJ2-3	TGTGCCAGCAGTTCCTCGTGGGGAGGGACTACAGATACGCAGTATTTT	CASSSSWGGTTDTQYF
14	TRBV30	NA	NA	TRBJ2-3	TGTGCCTGGACTCCCCGGGGGACGACAGATACGCAGTATTTT	CAWTPRGTTDTQYF
13	TRBV20-1	NA	NA	TRBJ1-5	TGCAGTGCTAGTTCTCGGGGAAATGAGCCCCAGCATTTT	CSASSRGNEPQHF
18	TRBV5-1	NA	once	TRBJ2-2	TGCGCCAGCAGCTTGGGGGTAATGGAGACTGCGGGCACCGGGGAGCTGTTTTTT	CASSLGVMETAGTGELFF
15	TRBV9	NA	once	TRBJ2-7	TGTGCCAGCAGCGTAGGTCCGTCGGTCGGCTACGAGCAGTACTTC	CASSVGPSVGYEQYF
17	TRBV28	TRBD2	NA	TRBJ2-1	TGTGCCAGCAGTTTATGGGCCATTCGCGGGAGCGACTATGAGCAGTTCTTC	CASSLWAIRGSDYEQFF
15	TRBV28	NA	NA	TRBJ1-1	TGTGCCAGCAAGTTGAGGGCCCCAATGAACACTGAAGCTTTCTTT	CASKLRAPMNTEAFF
13	TRBV4-2	NA	NA	TRBJ2-1	TGTGCCAGCAGCCCTCACTTCCTCGATGAGCAGTTCTTC	CASSPHFLDEQFF
14	TRBV9	TRBD1	NA	TRBJ1-1	TGTGCCAGCACTTTCGGGACAGCGAACACTGAAGCTTTCTTT	CASTFGTANTEAFF
14	TRBV2	NA	NA	TRBJ1-5	TGTGCCAGCAGTGGGGGGCAGGGAGATCAGCCCCAGCATTTT	CASSGGQGDQPQHF
19	TRBV2	TRBD2	NA	TRBJ2-7	TGTGCCAGCTCACCCGCAACAAGCGGGAGGCCCGCAATCTCCTACGAGCAGTACTTC	CASSPATSGRPAISYEQYF
16	TRBV7-2	NA	NA	TRBJ2-5	TGTGCCAGCAGCTTTATACTAGCCGGACCCCAAGAGACCCAGTACTTC	CASSFILAGPQETQYF
13	TRBV10-3	NA	NA	TRBJ2-7	TGTGCCATCAGACTCGAATTTGCCTACGAGCAGTACTTC	CAIRLEFAYEQYF
15	TRBV24-1	NA	NA	TRBJ2-3	TGTGCCACCAGTAGTGAGGACAAGAGCACAGATACGCAGTATTTT	CATSSEDKSTDTQYF
13	TRBV12-3/TRBV12-4	NA	NA	TRBJ1-1	TGTGCCAGCAGGTCAGGGGTGAACACTGAAGCTTTCTTT	CASRSGVNTEAFF
14	TRBV28	NA	few	TRBJ1-1	TGTGCCAGCGACGGGGGGTTTCTGAACACTGAAGCTTTCTTT	CASDGGFLNTEAFF
16	TRBV5-3	TRBD2	NA	TRBJ2-1	TGTGCCAGAAGCTCGTCTCGACTAGCGGGAATGGGTGAGCAGTTCTTC	CARSSSRLAGMGEQFF
14	TRBV18	NA	NA	TRBJ1-6	TGTGCCAGCTCATTAGACAGGCGGGATTCACCCCTCCACTTT	CASSLDRRDSPLHF
14	TRBV7-9	TRBD1	NA	TRBJ1-2	TGTGCCAGCAGCTTAGGCAGGGGGAACTATGGCTACACCTTC	CASSLGRGNYGYTF
14	TRBV6-6	NA	NA	TRBJ2-1	TGTGCCAGCAGTTACTCCAGGGTTTACAATGAGCAGTTCTTC	CASSYSRVYNEQFF
20	TRBV4-3	TRBD1	once	TRBJ1-4	TGCGCCAGCAGCCAAGAGTCGGACAGGGGGTACTTCTTTATGGGTGAAAAACTGTTTTTT	CASSQESDRGYFFMGEKLFF
13	TRBV18	NA	NA	TRBJ1-1	TGTGCCAGCTCCGGAGAGCTATACACTGAAGCTTTCTTT	CASSGELYTEAFF
16	TRBV11-3	NA	few	TRBJ2-2	TGTGCCAGCAGCTTTAGTAACAGCCCGAACACCGGGGAGCTGTTTTTT	CASSFSNSPNTGELFF
13	TRBV27	TRBD1	NA	TRBJ1-3	TGTGCCAGCAGCAGGGGGTTTGGAAACACCATATATTTT	CASSRGFGNTIYF
14	TRBV25-1	NA	NA	TRBJ2-7	TGTGCCAGCAGTGCGACGGGAGTAAAGGAAGAGCAGTACTTC	CASSATGVKEEQYF
13	TRBV29-1	TRBD2	NA	TRBJ2-2	TGCAGCTCGACTAGCGGTTACACCGGGGAGCTGTTTTTT	CSSTSGYTGELFF
14	TRBV6-5	NA	NA	TRBJ1-3	TGTGCCAGCAGGCCTCAGGGAACTGGAAACACCATATATTTT	CASRPQGTGNTIYF
15	TRBV9	TRBD1	NA	TRBJ1-6	TGTGCCAGCAGCGTAGCGACAGGGGGGAATTCACCCCTCCACTTT	CASSVATGGNSPLHF
16	TRBV27	TRBD1	NA	TRBJ2-1	TGTGCCAGCAGCCTGATAGGTAGGGGGCTCTACAATGAGCAGTTCTTC	CASSLIGRGLYNEQFF
11	TRBV6-6	NA	NA	TRBJ1-1	TGTGCCAGCACCGAGACTACTGAAGCTTTCTTT	CASTETTEAFF
17	TRBV27	TRBD2	once	TRBJ2-1	TGTGCCAGCAGTTTTTTCCGAGCTCGGAGTAGCGGGGTTGAGCAGTTCTTC	CASSFFRARSSGVEQFF
14	TRBV18	TRBD1	NA	TRBJ1-5	TGTGCCAGCTCACCAGGGACAGATAATCAGCCCCAGCATTTT	CASSPGTDNQPQHF
16	TRBV6-6	TRBD1	NA	TRBJ1-1	TGTGCCAGCATATGGGGCCCGGCAGGGGGGAATGCTGAAGCTTTCTTT	CASIWGPAGGNAEAFF